These 20 T cell receptor beta chains share one sample of origin, sequenced in a study of blood T cell repertoires in COVID-19. Sequencing was performed with immunoSEQ multiplex PCR; in TCRdb, only in-frame clones are kept and a portion is missing. The profile shows more than 100,000 clones, 80% to 90% of them singletons. The source material was peripheral blood. The receptors come from a woman aged 45-65 years with active or convalescent COVID-19.

Here the CDR3 reads CAWRGQGGGETQYF. CDR3 bases: TGTGCCTGGAGGGGTCAGGGAGGCGGAGAGACCCAGTACTTC. The V and J genes are TRBV30 and TRBJ2-5; D might be TRBD2 (6 bases). Germline lookup yields CDR1 GTSNPN and CDR2 SVGIG (reference sequence). CDR3 length: 14 amino acids. The ends were cut back, 3 bases at V and 4 bases at J, with 15 bases in the middle.

This clone has just one count. J is TRBJ2-7 and V is TRBV7-8; the match to TRBD1 covers 10 bases. This CDR3 is 16 amino acids long. Germline loops: CDR1 SGHVS, CDR2 FQNEAQ. Trimming took 1 base from V and 2 from J; bases not matched to a gene: 5. Here the CDR3 DNA reads TGTGCCAGCAGCTTAGGCGACAGGGGGCTCACCTACGAGCAGTACTTC. Its protein is CASSLGDRGLTYEQYF.

This CDR3 reads CASSPQAGNEKLFF. The CDR3 DNA follows: TGTGCCAGTAGTCCGCAGGCAGGGAATGAAAAACTGTTTTTT. The chain links TRBV19 to TRBJ1-4; D perhaps matches TRBD1 (5 bases). CDR1 and CDR2 from the germline V gene are LNHDA and SQIVND (reference sequence). This CDR3 comprises 14 residues. Trimming took off 5 bases at V and 5 bases at J, with 12 bases between the two ends. The complete variable domain, with remaining parts taken from reference TRBV19 and TRBJ1-4, reads DGGITQSPKYLFRKEGQNVTLSCEQNLNHDAMYWYRQDPGQGLRLIYYSQIVNDFQKGDIAEGYSVSREKKESFPLTVTSAQKNPTAFYLCASSPQAGNEKLFFGSGTQLSVL.

The chain couples TRBV6-2 or TRBV6-3 to TRBJ1-4; 7 bases are a match to TRBD1. The CDR3 sequence is 13 residues long. Trimming removed 6 bases from V and 13 bases from J; junction bases left unmatched: 11. Per germline, CDR1 MNHEY and CDR2 SVGEGT. CDR3 nucleotide sequence: TGTGCCAGCAGCCGTACTTTCCGGGACAGACTGTTTTTT. Encoded protein: CASSRTFRDRLFF.

The gene calls are TRBV19 and TRBJ2-3; 10 positions match TRBD2. Per the germline V gene, CDR1 is LNHDA and CDR2 is SQIVND (reference sequence). This CDR3 has 15 residues. With V trimmed by 9 bases and J by 3 bases, 9 bases remained unmatched. CDR3 loop: CASGPSGRRTDTQYF. The CDR3 DNA reads TGTGCCAGCGGACCTAGCGGGAGACGGACAGATACGCAGTATTTT.

The V gene is TRBV3-1 (or the pseudogene TRBV3-2), the J gene TRBJ1-1, with unresolved D. Germline CDR1 LGHDT, CDR2 YNNKEL (reference sequence). Trimming pared 1 base from V and 2 bases from J, leaving 8 bases between. The CDR3 runs 14 residues. The DNA for the CDR3 is TGTGCCAGCAGCCAAGGGTACAGTAACACTGAAGCTTTCTTT. It translates to CASSQGYSNTEAFF.

The rearrangement uses TRBV5-6 and TRBJ2-3; 8 bases agree with TRBD1. Germline V gene lookup returns CDR1 SGHDT and CDR2 YYEEEE. With V trimmed by 4 bases and J by 6 bases, 4 bases remained unmatched. There are 13 residues in the CDR3. The CDR3 spells CASSRTGGDTQYF. In DNA, the CDR3 is TGTGCCAGCAGCCGTACAGGGGGGGATACGCAGTATTTT.

The rearrangement links TRBV2 to TRBJ2-5, with TRBD2 matching 9 bases. Germline-derived CDR1 and CDR2 are SNHLY and FYNNEI. The CDR3 totals 15 residues. V shed 2 bases, J shed 7 bases, and the junction held 8 bases outside the gene matches. The CDR3, as DNA: TGTGCCAGCAGTGAAAAGGGGACTAGCCGGTCGACCCAGTACTTC. Translating it yields CASSEKGTSRSTQYF.

This clone was found once. The CDR3 sequence is CAPSGAGVMEAGELFF. The DNA for the CDR3 is TGTGCCCCCTCCGGAGCGGGAGTAATGGAGGCCGGGGAGCTGTTTTTT. The V gene is TRBV30, the J gene TRBJ2-2, with 8 bases matching TRBD2. Germline V gives CDR1 GTSNPN, CDR2 SVGIG (reference sequence). J gave up 6 bases and V 8 bases, and 17 bases lay outside the gene matches. This CDR3 has 16 residues.

This clone came up once. The rearrangement joins TRBV6-2 or TRBV6-3 to TRBJ2-3; weak D call: TRBD1 (6 bases). CDR1 and CDR2 from the germline V gene are MNHEY and SVGEGT. The CDR3 is 15 residues long. Trimming took off 2 bases at V and 4 bases at J, with 13 bases between the two ends. In nucleotides, the CDR3 is TGTGCCAGCAGTTACGTAAGGGGGAACGCAGATACGCAGTATTTT. This sequence encodes CASSYVRGNADTQYF.

This clone has at least ten counts. The chain's CDR3 is CASSLPGGAQGYTF. In nucleotides, the CDR3 is TGTGCCAGCAGTTTACCAGGGGGCGCGCAGGGCTACACCTTC. This chain connects TRBV28 to TRBJ1-2; 8 bases agree with TRBD1. The CDR3 is 14 residues long. Trimming took 2 bases from V and 8 from J; bases not matched to a gene: 7. Germline CDR1 reads MDHEN; CDR2 reads SYDVKM.

This chain joins TRBV29-1 and TRBJ1-1; D is uncertain. The CDR3 runs to 11 residues. V was shortened by 4 bases and J by 5 bases, with 8 bases between the two germline ends. Germline CDR1 is SQVTM and CDR2 is ANQGSEA. The chain's CDR3 is CSVGEGTEAFF. Written as DNA, the CDR3 is TGCAGCGTTGGGGAGGGTACTGAAGCTTTCTTT.

This sequence joins TRBV19 and TRBJ2-2, with 8 positions matching TRBD2. V dropped 5 bases and J dropped 6; count of bases not matched to a gene: 14. Germline-derived CDR1 and CDR2 are LNHDA and SQIVND (reference sequence). The CDR3 consists of 17 residues. The CDR3 sequence is CASSPQGAIAGSGELFF. CDR3 in DNA: TGTGCCAGTAGTCCTCAAGGGGCCATAGCGGGGTCCGGGGAGCTGTTTTTT.

This clone was detected only a few times. The CDR3: CASSLDTGGDVNYGYTF. CDR3 bases: TGTGCCAGCAGCCTTGACACAGGGGGTGACGTGAACTATGGCTACACCTTC. This chain links TRBV14 with TRBJ1-2; 8 bases are a match to TRBD1. The CDR3 consists of 17 residues. Germline trimming cut 4 bases from V and 2 bases from J; bases unmatched to any gene: 12. Germline CDR1 SGHDN, CDR2 FVKESK.

This clone was counted once. This chain links TRBV24-1 with TRBJ2-3; a possible D gene is TRBD2 (6 bases). V lost 3 bases to trimming and J lost 8 bases, with 20 bases between them. This CDR3 comprises 16 residues. CDR1 KGHDR and CDR2 SFDVKD come from the germline V gene. The CDR3 nucleotides read TGTGCCACCAGTGATCCCGCGCAAGGAGGGGTAGGTACGCAGTATTTT. Protein sequence: CATSDPAQGGVGTQYF.

The V call is TRBV5-4, the J call TRBJ2-7, with a possible D match to TRBD2 (5 bases). Germline lookup yields CDR1 SGHNT and CDR2 YYREEE (reference sequence). This CDR3 is 14 amino acids long. Trimming shortened V by 2 bases and J by 0 bases, and 9 bases separated the two germline ends. CDR3 sequence: CASSLNGDSYEQYF. CDR3 nucleotides: TGTGCCAGCAGCTTAAACGGGGACTCCTACGAGCAGTACTTC.

The chain employs TRBV5-1 and TRBJ1-2; 10 positions match TRBD1. The length of the CDR3 is 15 residues. The germline CDR1 and CDR2 sequences are SGHRS and YFSETQ. Losses at the gene ends were 3 bases for V and 6 bases for J; bases not matched to a gene: 8. CDR3 sequence: CASSSGGGTGDGYTF. The CDR3 DNA reads as TGCGCCAGCAGCTCAGGAGGCGGGACAGGGGATGGCTACACCTTC. The whole variable domain, filled in from reference TRBV5-1 and TRBJ1-2, reads KAGVTQTPRYLIKTRGQQVTLSCSPISGHRSVSWYQQTPGQGLQFLFEYFSETQRNKGNFPGRFSGRQFSNSRSEMNVSTLELGDSALYLCASSSGGGTGDGYTFGSGTRLTVV.

CDR3 coding DNA: TGTGCCAGTAGCTCCCGACAGGGGCCTATGTCCCAGCATTTT. Translated: CASSSRQGPMSQHF. The chain is built from TRBV19 and TRBJ1-5; the match to TRBD1 covers 8 bases. The V gene end was trimmed by 6 bases and the J gene end by 11 bases; junction bases not matched to a gene: 12. Germline V gives CDR1 LNHDA, CDR2 SQIVND (reference sequence). The CDR3 contains 14 residues. The full variable domain, in which reference TRBV19 and TRBJ1-5 provide the parts outside the CDR3, is DGGITQSPKYLFRKEGQNVTLSCEQNLNHDAMYWYRQDPGQGLRLIYYSQIVNDFQKGDIAEGYSVSREKKESFPLTVTSAQKNPTAFYLCASSSRQGPMSQHFGDGTRLSIL.

The chain has TRBV27 and TRBJ2-1; 9 bases fit TRBD2. J gave up 8 bases and V 5 bases, and 16 bases lay outside the gene matches. Per germline, CDR1 MNHEY and CDR2 SMNVEV (reference sequence). The CDR3 runs to 17 residues. The CDR3 sequence is CASSPRVKLREGYEQFF. In DNA form, the CDR3 reads TGTGCCAGCAGTCCTCGGGTGAAGTTGCGGGAGGGGTATGAGCAGTTCTTC.

This chain joins TRBV30 and TRBJ2-5; 7 positions agree with TRBD1. With V trimmed by 0 bases and J by 8 bases, 3 bases remained unmatched. In germline, CDR1 is GTSNPN, CDR2 SVGIG (reference sequence). This CDR3 spans 12 amino acids. The CDR3 reads CAWSVQGRTQYF. CDR3 bases: TGTGCCTGGAGTGTACAGGGGAGAACCCAGTACTTC.